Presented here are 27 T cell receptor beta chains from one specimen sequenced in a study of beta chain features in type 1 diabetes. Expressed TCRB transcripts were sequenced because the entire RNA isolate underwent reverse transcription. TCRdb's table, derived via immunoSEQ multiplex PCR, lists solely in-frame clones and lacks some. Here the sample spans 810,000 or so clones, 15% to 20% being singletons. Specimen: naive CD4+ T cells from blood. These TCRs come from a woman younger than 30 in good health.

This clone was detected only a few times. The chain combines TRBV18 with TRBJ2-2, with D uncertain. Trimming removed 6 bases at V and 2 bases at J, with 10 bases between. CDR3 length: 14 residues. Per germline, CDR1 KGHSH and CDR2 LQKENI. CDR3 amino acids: CASSKAANTGELFF. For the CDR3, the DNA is TGTGCCAGCTCCAAGGCAGCAAACACCGGGGAGCTGTTTTTT.

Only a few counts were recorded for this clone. This CDR3 is CASSYTTFGETQYF. The CDR3 DNA reads TGTGCCAGCAGTTATACTACTTTTGGAGAGACCCAGTACTTC. The chain carries TRBV7-9 and TRBJ2-5; D gene uncertain. CDR1 and CDR2 (germline): SEHNR, FQNEAQ (reference sequence). The V end was cut by 6 bases, the J end by 4 bases, with 15 bases between. CDR3 size: 14 residues.

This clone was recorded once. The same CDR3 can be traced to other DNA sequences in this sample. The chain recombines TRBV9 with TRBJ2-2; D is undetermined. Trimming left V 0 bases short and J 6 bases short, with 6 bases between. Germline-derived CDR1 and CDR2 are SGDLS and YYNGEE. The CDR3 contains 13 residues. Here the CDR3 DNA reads TGTGCCAGCAGCGTAGTTCTCGCCGGGGAGCTGTTTTTT. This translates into CASSVVLAGELFF.

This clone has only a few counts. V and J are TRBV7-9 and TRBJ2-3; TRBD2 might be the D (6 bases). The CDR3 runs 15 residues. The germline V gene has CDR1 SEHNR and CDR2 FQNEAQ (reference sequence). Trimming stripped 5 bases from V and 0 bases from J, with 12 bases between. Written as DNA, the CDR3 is TGTGCCAGCAGCCCGCAAGGGACTAGCACAGATACGCAGTATTTT. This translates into CASSPQGTSTDTQYF.

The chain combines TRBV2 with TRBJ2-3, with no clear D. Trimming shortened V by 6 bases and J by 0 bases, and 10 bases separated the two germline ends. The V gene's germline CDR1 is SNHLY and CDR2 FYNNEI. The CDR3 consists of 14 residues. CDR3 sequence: CASRERFSTDTQYF. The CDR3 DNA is TGTGCCAGCAGGGAAAGGTTTAGCACAGATACGCAGTATTTT.

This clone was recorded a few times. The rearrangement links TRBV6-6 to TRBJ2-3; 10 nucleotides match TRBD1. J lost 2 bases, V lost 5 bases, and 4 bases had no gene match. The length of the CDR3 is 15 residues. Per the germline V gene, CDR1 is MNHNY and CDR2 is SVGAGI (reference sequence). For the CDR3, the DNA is TGTGCCAGCAGTACGGGACAGGGGAACACAGATACGCAGTATTTT. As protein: CASSTGQGNTDTQYF.

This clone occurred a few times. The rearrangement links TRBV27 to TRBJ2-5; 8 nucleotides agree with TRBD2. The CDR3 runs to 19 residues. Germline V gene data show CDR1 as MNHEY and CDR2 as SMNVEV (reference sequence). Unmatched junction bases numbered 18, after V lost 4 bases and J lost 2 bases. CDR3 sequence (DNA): TGTGCCAGCAGTTCATCCCTCCGCGGTCTAGCGGGCGATCAAGAGACCCAGTACTTC. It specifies CASSSSLRGLAGDQETQYF.

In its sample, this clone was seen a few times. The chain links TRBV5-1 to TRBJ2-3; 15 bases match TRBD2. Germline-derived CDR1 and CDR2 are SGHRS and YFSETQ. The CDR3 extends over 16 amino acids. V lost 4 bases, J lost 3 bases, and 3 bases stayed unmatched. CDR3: CASSRGLAGGTDTQYF. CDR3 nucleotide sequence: TGCGCCAGCAGCCGGGGACTAGCGGGAGGAACAGATACGCAGTATTTT.

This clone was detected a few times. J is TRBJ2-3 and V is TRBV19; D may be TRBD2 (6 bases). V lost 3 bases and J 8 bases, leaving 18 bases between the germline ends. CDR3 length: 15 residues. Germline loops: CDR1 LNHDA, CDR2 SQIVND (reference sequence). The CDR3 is CASSMERVRVGTQYF. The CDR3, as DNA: TGTGCCAGTAGTATGGAGCGGGTTCGAGTCGGTACGCAGTATTTT.

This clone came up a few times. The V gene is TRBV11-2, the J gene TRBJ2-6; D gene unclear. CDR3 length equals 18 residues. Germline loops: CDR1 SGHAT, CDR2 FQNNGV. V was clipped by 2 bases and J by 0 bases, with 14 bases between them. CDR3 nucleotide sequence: TGTGCCAGCAGCTTAATTCGGCAGAGACCCTCTGGGGCCAACGTCCTGACTTTC. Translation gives CASSLIRQRPSGANVLTF. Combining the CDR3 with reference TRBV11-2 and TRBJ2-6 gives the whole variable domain EAGVAQSPRYKIIEKRQSVAFWCNPISGHATLYWYQQILGQGPKLLIQFQNNGVVDDSQLPKDRFSAERLKGVDSTLKIQPAKLEDSAVYLCASSLIRQRPSGANVLTFGAGSRLTVL.

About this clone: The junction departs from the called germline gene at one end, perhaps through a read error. The CDR3 sequence: CASSADKTGGRTNYGYTF. CDR3 nucleotide sequence: TGTGCCAGCAGCGCCGACAAGACAGGGGGCCGAACTAATTATGGCTACACCTTC. V gene TRBV28 combines with J gene TRBJ1-2; TRBD1 aligns across 10 bases. This CDR3 is built from 18 residues. CDR1 MDHEN and CDR2 SYDVKM come from the germline V gene.

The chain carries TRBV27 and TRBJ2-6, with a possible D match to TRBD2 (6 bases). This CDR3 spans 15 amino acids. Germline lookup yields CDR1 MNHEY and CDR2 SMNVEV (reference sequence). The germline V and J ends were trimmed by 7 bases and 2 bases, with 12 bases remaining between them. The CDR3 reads CASKPGEAGANVLTF. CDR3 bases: TGTGCCAGCAAACCGGGGGAGGCTGGGGCCAACGTCCTGACTTTC.

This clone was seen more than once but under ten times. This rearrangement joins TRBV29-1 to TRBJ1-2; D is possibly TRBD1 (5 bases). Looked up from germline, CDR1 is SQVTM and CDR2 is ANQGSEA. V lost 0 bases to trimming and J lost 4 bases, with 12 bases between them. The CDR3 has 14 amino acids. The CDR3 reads CSVEDWATAYGYTF. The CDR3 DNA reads TGCAGCGTTGAAGATTGGGCGACAGCCTATGGCTACACCTTC. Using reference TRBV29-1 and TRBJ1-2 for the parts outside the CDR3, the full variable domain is SAVISQKPSRDICQRGTSLTIQCQVDSQVTMMFWYRQQPGQSLTLIATANQGSEATYESGFVIDKFPISRPNLTFSTLTVSNMSPEDSSIYLCSVEDWATAYGYTFGSGTRLTVV.

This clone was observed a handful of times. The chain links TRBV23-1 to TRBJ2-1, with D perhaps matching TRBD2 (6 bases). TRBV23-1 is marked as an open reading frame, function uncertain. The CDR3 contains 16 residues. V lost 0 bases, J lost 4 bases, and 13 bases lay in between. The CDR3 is CASSQSKQRVYNEQFF. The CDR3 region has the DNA TGCGCCAGCAGTCAATCGAAACAGCGGGTATACAATGAGCAGTTCTTC.

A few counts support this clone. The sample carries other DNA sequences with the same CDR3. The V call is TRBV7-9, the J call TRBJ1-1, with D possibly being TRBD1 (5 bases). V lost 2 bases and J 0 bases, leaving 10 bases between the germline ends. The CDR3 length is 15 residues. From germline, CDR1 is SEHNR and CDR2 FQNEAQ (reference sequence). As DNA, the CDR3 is TGTGCCAGCAGCTTACTGACAGCTGTGAACACTGAAGCTTTCTTT. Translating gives CASSLLTAVNTEAFF.

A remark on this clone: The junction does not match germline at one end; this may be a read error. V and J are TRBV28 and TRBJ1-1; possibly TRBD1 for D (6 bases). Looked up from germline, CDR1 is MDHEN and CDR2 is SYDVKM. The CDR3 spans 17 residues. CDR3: CASSLSPDSPMNAEAFF. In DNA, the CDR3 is TGTGCCAGCAGTTTATCGCCGGACAGTCCGATGAACGCTGAAGCTTTCTTT.

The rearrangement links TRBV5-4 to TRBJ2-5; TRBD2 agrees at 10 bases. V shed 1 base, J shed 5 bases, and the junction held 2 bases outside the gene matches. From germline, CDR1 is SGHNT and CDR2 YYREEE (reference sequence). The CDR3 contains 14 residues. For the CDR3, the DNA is TGTGCCAGCAGCTTGACTAGCGGGAAGGAGACCCAGTACTTC. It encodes CASSLTSGKETQYF.

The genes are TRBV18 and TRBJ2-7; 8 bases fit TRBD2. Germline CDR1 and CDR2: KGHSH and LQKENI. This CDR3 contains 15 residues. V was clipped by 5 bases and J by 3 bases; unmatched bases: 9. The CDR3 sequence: CASSNGLAPYYEQYF. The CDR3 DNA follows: TGTGCCAGCTCAAACGGACTAGCTCCATACTACGAGCAGTACTTC.

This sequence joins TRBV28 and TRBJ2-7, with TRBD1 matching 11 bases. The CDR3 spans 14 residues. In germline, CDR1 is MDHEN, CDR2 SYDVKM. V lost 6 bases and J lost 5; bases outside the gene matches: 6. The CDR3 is CASSMPGQGDEQYF. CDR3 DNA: TGTGCCAGCAGCATGCCGGGACAGGGGGACGAGCAGTACTTC.

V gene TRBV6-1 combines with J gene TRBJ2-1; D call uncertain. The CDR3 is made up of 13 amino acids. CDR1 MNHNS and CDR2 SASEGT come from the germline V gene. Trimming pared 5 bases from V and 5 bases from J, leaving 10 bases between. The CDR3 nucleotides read TGTGCCAGCAGTCCGAGAATGGACAATGAGCAGTTCTTC. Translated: CASSPRMDNEQFF.

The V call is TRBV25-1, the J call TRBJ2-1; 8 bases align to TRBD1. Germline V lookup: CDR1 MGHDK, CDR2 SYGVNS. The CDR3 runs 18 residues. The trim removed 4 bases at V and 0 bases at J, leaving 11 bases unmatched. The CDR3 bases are TGTGCCAGCAGTGGCCGGGCAGGGGGCACGAGCTCCTACAATGAGCAGTTCTTC. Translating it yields CASSGRAGGTSSYNEQFF.

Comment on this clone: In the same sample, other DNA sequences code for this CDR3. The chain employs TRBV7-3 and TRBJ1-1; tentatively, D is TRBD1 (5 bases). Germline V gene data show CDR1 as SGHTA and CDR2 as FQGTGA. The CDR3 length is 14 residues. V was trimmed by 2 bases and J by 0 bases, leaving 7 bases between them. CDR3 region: CASSLSGLNTEAFF. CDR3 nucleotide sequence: TGTGCCAGCAGCTTATCAGGGTTGAACACTGAAGCTTTCTTT.

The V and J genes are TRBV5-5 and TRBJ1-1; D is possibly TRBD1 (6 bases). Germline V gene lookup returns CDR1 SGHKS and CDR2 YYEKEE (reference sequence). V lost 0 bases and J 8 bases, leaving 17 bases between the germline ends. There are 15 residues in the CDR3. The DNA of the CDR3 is TGTGCCAGCAGCTTGGAAGGGGGACGCAACCGGGAAGCTTTCTTT. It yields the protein CASSLEGGRNREAFF.

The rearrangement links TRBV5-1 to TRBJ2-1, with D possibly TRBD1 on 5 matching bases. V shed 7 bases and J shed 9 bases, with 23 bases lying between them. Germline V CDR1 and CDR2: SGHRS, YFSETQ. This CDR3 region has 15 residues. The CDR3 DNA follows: TGCGCCAGCGGAGAAGGGGCCCCCTCGATGAGTGAGCAGTTCTTC. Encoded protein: CASGEGAPSMSEQFF.

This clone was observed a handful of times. The CDR3: CASSLATSGSLNEQFF. The CDR3 DNA reads as TGCGCCAGCAGCTTGGCCACTAGCGGGAGTCTCAATGAGCAGTTCTTC. V and J are TRBV5-1 and TRBJ2-1, with TRBD2 matching over 11 bases. CDR1 is SGHRS and CDR2 is YFSETQ in the germline V gene. There are 16 residues in the CDR3. The V gene end was trimmed by 0 bases and the J gene end by 6 bases; junction bases not matched to a gene: 5.

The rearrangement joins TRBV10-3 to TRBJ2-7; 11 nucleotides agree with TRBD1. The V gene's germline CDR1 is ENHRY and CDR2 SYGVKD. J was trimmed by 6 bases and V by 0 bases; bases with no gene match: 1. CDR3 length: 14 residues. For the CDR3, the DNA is TGTGCCATCAGTGAGTCGGGGACAGGGGGCGAGCAGTACTTC. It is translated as CAISESGTGGEQYF.

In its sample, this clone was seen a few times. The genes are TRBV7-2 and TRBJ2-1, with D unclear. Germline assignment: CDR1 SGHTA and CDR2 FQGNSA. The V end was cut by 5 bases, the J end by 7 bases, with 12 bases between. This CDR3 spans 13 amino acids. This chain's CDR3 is CASSRPTSNEQFF. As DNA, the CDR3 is TGTGCCAGCAGCCGTCCAACTTCAAATGAGCAGTTCTTC.